This T cell receptor (beta chain) was identified in a study of blood T cell dynamics during melanoma immunotherapy. Overall study: Patients with metastatic melanoma got pembrolizumab or nivolumab-ipilimumab as first-line care.

Sequenced by immunoSEQ multiplex PCR; TCRdb stores in-frame clones only, minus some. Altogether more than 9,000 clones are present, 65% to 90% being singletons, with the ten largest covering roughly 10%. Time point noted: pre-treatment baseline. Samples come from before therapy and from week 3 after the first blockade cycle. At 12 weeks after first infusion, RECIST 1.1 defined response for most patients. This clone was seen a single time. CDR1 is SEHNR and CDR2 is FQNEAQ in the germline V gene (reference sequence). Between the trimmed V and J ends, which lost 4 bases and 0 bases, there was a span of 14 bases. There are 16 residues in the CDR3.

The sequence was collected from a human donor with melanoma. The chain combines TRBV7-9 with TRBJ2-3; D perhaps matches TRBD2 (6 bases). This material consisted of blood, taken from a patient treated with checkpoint blockade. The CDR3 bases are TGTGCCAGCAGCTCCCACGGGGGTTTTAGCACAGATACGCAGTATTTT. It encodes CASSSHGGFSTDTQYF.